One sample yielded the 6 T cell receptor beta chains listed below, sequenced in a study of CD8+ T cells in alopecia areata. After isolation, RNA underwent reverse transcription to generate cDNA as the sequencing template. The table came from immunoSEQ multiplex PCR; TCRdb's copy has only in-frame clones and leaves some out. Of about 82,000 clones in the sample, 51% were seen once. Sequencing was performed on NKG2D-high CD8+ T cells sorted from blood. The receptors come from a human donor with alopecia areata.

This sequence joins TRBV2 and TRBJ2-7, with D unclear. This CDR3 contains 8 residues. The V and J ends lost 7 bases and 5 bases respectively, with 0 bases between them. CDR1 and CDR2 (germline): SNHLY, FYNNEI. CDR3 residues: CASNEQYF. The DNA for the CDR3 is TGTGCCAGCAACGAGCAGTACTTC.

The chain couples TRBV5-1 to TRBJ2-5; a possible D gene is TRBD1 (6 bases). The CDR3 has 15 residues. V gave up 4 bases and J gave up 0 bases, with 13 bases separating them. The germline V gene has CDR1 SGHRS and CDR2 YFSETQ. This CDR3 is CASSEEQGYQETQYF. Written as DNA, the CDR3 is TGCGCCAGCAGCGAAGAACAGGGTTACCAAGAGACCCAGTACTTC.

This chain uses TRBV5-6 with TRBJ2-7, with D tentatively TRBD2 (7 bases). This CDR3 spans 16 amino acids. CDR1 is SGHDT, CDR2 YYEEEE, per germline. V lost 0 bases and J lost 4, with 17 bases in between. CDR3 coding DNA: TGTGCCAGCAGCTTGGCGGGGGGCCGGGGAGCATACGAGCAGTACTTC. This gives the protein CASSLAGGRGAYEQYF.

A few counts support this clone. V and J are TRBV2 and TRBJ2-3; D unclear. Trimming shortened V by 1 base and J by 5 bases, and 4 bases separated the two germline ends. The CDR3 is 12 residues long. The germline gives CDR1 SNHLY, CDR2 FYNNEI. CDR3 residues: CASSEGGDTQYF. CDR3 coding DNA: TGTGCCAGCAGTGAAGGGGGAGATACGCAGTATTTT.

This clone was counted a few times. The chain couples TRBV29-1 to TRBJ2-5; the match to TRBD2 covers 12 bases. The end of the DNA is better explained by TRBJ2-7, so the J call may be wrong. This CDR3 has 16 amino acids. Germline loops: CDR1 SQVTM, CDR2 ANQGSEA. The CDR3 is CSVEARLAGDNYEQYF. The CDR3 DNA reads TGCAGCGTTGAAGCTCGACTAGCGGGGGATAACTACGAGCAGTACTTC.

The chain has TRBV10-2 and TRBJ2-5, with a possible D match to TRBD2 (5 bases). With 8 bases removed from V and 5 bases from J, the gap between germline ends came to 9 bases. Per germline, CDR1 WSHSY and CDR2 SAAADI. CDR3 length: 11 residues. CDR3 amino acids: CASQLGETQYF. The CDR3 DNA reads TGCGCCAGCCAACTAGGGGAGACCCAGTACTTC.